The clone carrying this T cell receptor (beta chain) has ten or more counts. The antigen is unknown. The data are from a study of blood T cells in healthy people across ages. General observations from the study: Observed TCR beta diversity showed a strong correlation with the percentage of naive T cells as measured by flow cytometry. It was held that the diversity estimates obtained from one million T cells were underestimates.

V lost 1 base and J 3 bases, leaving 8 bases between the germline ends. Germline lookup yields CDR1 KGHSY and CDR2 FQNENV. The length of the CDR3 is 14 residues. Then a second PCR, running roughly 7 to 11 cycles, was carried out with a sample-barcoded 5' primer and a J-beta primer mix. TCRdb redid the calling of the 5' RACE reads with MiXCR, one entry per CDR3 protein. The profile covers approximately 810,000 distinct CDR3 sequences, with under 30% appearing a single time and roughly 17% taken by the ten largest. No fewer than 7 million PBMCs went into each sample. This chain connects TRBV16 to TRBJ2-3; D is unclear. The sequenced sample was blood. The sequence was collected from a woman older than 75 in good health. The CDR3: CASSQYGLTDTQYF. Written as DNA, the CDR3 is TGTGCCAGCAGCCAATATGGATTAACAGATACGCAGTATTTT.